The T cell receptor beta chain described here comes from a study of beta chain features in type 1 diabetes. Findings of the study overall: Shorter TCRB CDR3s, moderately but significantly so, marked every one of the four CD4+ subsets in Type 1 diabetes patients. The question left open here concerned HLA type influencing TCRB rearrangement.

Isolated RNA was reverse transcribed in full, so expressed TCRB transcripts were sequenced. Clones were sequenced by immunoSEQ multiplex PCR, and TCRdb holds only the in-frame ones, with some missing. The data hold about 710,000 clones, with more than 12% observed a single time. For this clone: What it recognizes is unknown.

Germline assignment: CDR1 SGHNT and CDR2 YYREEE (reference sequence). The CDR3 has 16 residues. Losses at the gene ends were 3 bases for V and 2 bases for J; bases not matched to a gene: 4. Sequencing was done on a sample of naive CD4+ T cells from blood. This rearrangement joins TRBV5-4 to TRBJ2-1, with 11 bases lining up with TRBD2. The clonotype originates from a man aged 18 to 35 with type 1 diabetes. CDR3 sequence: CASSSIAGGPYNEQFF. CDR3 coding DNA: TGTGCCAGCAGCTCCATAGCGGGGGGGCCCTACAATGAGCAGTTCTTC.